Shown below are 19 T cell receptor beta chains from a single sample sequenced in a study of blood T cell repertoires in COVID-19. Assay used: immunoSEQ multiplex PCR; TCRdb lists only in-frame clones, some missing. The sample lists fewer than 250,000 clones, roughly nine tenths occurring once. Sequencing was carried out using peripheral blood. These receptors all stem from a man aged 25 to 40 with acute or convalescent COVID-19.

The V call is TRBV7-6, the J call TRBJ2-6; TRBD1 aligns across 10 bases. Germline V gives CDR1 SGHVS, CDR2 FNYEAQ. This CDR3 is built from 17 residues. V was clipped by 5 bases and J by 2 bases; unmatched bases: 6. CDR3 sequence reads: CASSRRTGGTGANVLTF. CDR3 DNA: TGTGCCAGCAGCAGGAGGACAGGGGGAACTGGGGCCAACGTCCTGACTTTC.

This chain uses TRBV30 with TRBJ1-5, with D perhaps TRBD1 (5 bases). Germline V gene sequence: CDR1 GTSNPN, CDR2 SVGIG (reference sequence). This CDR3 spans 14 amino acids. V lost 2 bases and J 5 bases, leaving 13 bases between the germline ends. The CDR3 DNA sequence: TGTGCCTGGAGTAAAACAGGCCTCTATCAGCCCCAGCATTTT. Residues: CAWSKTGLYQPQHF.

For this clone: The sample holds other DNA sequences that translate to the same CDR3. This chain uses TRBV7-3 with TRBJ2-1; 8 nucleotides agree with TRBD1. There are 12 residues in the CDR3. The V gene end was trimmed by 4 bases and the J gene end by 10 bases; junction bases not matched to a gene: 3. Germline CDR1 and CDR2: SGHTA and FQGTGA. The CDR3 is CASSSSGGEQFF. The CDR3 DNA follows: TGTGCCAGCAGCTCGTCAGGGGGCGAGCAGTTCTTC.

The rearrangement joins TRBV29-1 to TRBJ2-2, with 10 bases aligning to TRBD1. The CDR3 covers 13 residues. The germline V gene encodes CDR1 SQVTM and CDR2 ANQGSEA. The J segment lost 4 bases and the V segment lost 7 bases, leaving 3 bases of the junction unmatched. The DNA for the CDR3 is TGCAGCGGACAGGGGGCCTCCACCGGGGAGCTGTTTTTT. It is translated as CSGQGASTGELFF.

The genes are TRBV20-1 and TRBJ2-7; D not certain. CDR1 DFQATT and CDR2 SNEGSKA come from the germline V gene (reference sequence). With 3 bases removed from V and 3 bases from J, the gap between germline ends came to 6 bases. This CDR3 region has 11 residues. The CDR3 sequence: CSARAVYEQYF. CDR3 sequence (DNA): TGCAGTGCTAGGGCGGTCTACGAGCAGTACTTC.

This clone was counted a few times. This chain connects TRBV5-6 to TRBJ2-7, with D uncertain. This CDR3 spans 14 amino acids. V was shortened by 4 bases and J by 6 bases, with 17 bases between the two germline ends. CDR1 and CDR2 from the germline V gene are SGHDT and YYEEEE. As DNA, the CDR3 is TGTGCCAGCAGCCCTTTCCAGCGTAACGTCGAGCAGTACTTC. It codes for CASSPFQRNVEQYF. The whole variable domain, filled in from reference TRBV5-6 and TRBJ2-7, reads DAGVTQSPTHLIKTRGQQVTLRCSPKSGHDTVSWYQQALGQGPQFIFQYYEEEERQRGNFPDRFSGHQFPNYSSELNVNALLLGDSALYLCASSPFQRNVEQYFGPGTRLTVT.

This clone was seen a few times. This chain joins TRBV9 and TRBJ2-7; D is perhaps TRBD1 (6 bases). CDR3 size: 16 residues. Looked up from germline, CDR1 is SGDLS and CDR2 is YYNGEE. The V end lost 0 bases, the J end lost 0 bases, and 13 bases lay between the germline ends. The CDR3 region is CASSVAAGQFSYEQYF. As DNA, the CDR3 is TGTGCCAGCAGCGTAGCTGCCGGACAGTTCTCCTACGAGCAGTACTTC.

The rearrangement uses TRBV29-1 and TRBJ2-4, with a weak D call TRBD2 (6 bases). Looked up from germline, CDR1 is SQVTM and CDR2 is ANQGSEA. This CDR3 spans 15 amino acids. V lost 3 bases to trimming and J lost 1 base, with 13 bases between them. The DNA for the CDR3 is TGCAGCGTTGAGGAGGGGAACACTGCCAAAAACATTCAGTACTTC. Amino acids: CSVEEGNTAKNIQYF. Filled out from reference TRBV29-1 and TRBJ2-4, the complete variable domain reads SAVISQKPSRDICQRGTSLTIQCQVDSQVTMMFWYRQQPGQSLTLIATANQGSEATYESGFVIDKFPISRPNLTFSTLTVSNMSPEDSSIYLCSVEEGNTAKNIQYFGAGTRLSVL.

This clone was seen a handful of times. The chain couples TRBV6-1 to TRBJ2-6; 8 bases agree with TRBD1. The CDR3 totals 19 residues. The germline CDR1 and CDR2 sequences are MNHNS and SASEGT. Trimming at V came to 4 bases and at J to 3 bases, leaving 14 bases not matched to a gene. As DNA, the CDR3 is TGTGCCAGCAGTGCTACGCTGGACAGGGACCTTCGTGGGGCCAACGTCCTGACTTTC. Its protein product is CASSATLDRDLRGANVLTF.

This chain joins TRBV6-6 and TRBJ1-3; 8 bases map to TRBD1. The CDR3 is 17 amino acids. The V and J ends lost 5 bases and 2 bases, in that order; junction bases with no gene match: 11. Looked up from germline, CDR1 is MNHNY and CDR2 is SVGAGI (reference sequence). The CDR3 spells CASSPGTGGWTGNTIYF. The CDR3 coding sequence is TGTGCCAGCAGTCCCGGGACAGGTGGTTGGACTGGAAACACCATATATTTT.

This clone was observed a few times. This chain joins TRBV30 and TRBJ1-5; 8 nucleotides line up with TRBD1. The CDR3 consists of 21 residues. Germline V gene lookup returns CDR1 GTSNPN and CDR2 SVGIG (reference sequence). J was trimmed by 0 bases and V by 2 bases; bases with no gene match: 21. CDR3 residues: CAWSPPAVRGRAVDSNQPQHF. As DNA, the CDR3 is TGTGCCTGGAGTCCTCCAGCGGTCAGGGGGCGAGCAGTTGATAGCAATCAGCCCCAGCATTTT.

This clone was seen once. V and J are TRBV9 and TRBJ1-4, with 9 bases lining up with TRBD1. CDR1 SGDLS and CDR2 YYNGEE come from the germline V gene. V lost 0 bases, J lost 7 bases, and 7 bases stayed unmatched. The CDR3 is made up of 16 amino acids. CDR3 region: CASSVATGGSGEKLFF. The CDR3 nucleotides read TGTGCCAGCAGCGTAGCTACAGGGGGCTCGGGTGAAAAACTGTTTTTT.

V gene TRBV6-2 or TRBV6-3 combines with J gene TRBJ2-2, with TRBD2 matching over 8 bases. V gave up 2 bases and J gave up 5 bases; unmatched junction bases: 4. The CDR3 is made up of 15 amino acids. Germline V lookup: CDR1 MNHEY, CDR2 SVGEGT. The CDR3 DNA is TGTGCCAGCAGTTACGGCGGGGGGTTGACCGGGGAGCTGTTTTTT. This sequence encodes CASSYGGGLTGELFF.

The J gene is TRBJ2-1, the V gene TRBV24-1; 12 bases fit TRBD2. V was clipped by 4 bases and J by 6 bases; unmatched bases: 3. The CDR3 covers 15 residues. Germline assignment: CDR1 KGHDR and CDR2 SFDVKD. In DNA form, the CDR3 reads TGTGCCACCAGTGAACGGACTAGCGGGGCCAATGAGCAGTTCTTC. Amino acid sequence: CATSERTSGANEQFF.

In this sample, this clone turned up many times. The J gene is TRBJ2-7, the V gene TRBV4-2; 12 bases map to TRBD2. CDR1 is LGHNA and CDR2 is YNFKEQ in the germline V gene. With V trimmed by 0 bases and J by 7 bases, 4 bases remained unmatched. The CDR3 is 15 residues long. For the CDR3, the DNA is TGTGCCAGCAGCCAAGATGAGACTAGCGGGAGAGAGCAGTACTTC. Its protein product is CASSQDETSGREQYF.

The CDR3 bases are TGCGCCAGCAGCTGGTTAGGGGGAGTAGAGGAGACCCAGTACTTC. It translates to CASSWLGGVEETQYF. The chain employs TRBV5-1 and TRBJ2-5; D is possibly TRBD1 (6 bases). Trimming left V 3 bases short and J 5 bases short, with 17 bases between. The CDR3 consists of 15 residues. The V gene's germline CDR1 is SGHRS and CDR2 YFSETQ.

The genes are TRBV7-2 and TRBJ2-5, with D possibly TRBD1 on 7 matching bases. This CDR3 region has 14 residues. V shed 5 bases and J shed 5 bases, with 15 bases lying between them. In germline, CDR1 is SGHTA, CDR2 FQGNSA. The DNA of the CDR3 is TGTGCCAGCAGCCTGACAGGGACTTTGGAGACCCAGTACTTC. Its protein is CASSLTGTLETQYF.

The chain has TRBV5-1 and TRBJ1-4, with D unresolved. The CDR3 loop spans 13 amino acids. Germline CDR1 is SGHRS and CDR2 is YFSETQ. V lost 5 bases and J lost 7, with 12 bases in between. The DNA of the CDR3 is TGCGCCAGCAGGCAAAGCCGGAGTGAAAAACTGTTTTTT. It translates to CASRQSRSEKLFF.

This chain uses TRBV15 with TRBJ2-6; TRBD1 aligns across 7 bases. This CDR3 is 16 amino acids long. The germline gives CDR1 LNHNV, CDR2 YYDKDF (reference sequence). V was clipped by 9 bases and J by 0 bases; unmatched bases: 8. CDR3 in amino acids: CATSRDSVSGANVLTF. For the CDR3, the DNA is TGTGCCACTTCCCGGGACAGTGTCTCTGGGGCCAACGTCCTGACTTTC.